This paragraph reports one T cell receptor beta chain. This entry belongs to a study of technical replicates of blood from a handful of donors. This CDR3 has 17 residues. V was pared by 3 bases and J by 2 bases, with 9 bases of the junction left unmatched. Looked up from germline, CDR1 is WNHNN and CDR2 is SYGVQD (reference sequence). Using immunoSEQ multiplex PCR, the repertoire was profiled, and TCRdb retains in-frame clones only, with some absent. The data contain about 100,000 clones, 95% of them singletons. The chain has TRBV10-1 and TRBJ2-7; TRBD2 matches 11 bases. The sequence was obtained from a human donor in good health. The specimen sequenced was T cells isolated from PBMCs. The CDR3 DNA is TGCGCCAGCAGTGACTCGACTAGCGGGAACGACCCCTACGAGCAGTACTTC. It encodes CASSDSTSGNDPYEQYF.